This TCR beta chain is from a study of molecular identifiers for immune sequencing clone quantification. TCRdb reanalysed the PCR reads using MiXCR and keeps one entry per CDR3 protein. This table has a few hundred thousand distinct CDR3 sequences, 24% appearing once. Germline V gives CDR1 SQVTM, CDR2 ANQGSEA. The CDR3 has 14 amino acids. The ends were cut back, 0 bases at V and 3 bases at J, with 9 bases in the middle. This clonotype was observed many times. The sample taken for sequencing was naive CD8+ T cells from blood, with Jurkat cell RNA spiked in. Subset described: FACS-sorted CD8+CD4-CCR7+CD45RA+ naive T cells. The sequence was collected from a human donor in good health. Some libraries in this study had Jurkat cell RNA spiked in. The rearrangement links TRBV29-1 to TRBJ1-3, with D perhaps TRBD1 (5 bases). The CDR3 sequence: CSVEDQGDGNTIYF. DNA of the CDR3: TGCAGCGTTGAAGATCAGGGTGATGGAAACACCATATATTTT. Together with reference TRBV29-1 and TRBJ1-3, the CDR3 gives the full variable domain: SAVISQKPSRDICQRGTSLTIQCQVDSQVTMMFWYRQQPGQSLTLIATANQGSEATYESGFVIDKFPISRPNLTFSTLTVSNMSPEDSSIYLCSVEDQGDGNTIYFGEGSWLTVV.